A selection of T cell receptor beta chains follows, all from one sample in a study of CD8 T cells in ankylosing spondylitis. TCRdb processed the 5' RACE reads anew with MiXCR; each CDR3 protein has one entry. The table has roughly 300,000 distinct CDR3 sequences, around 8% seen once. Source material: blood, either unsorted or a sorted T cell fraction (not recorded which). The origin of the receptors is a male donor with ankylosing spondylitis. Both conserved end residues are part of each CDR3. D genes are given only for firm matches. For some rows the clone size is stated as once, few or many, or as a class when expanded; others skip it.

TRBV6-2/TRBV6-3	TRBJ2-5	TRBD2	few	TGTGCCAGCAGTCGGGGACTAGCGGGAGAAGGGGAGACCCAGTACTTC	CASSRGLAGEGETQYF
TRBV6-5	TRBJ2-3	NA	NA	TGTGCCAGCAGTTACTCGACTGGACGGAGGGGAGATACGCAGTATTTT	CASSYSTGRRGDTQYF
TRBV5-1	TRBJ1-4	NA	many	TGCGCCAGCAGCTTGGACGTCTGGACTAATGAAAAACTGTTTTTT	CASSLDVWTNEKLFF
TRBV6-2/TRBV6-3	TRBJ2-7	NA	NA	TGTGCCAGCAGCGACTACACCTACGAGCAGTACTTC	CASSDYTYEQYF
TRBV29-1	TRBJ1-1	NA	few	TGCAGCGTCCGAACAGGGTCCCGAGAGACTGAAGCTTTCTTT	CSVRTGSRETEAFF
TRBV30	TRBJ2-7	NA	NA	TGTGCCTGGAGTCGGCAGGGCTGGGACGAGCAGTACTTC	CAWSRQGWDEQYF
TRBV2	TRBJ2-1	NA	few	TGTGCCAGCAGTCCCTCTAGTGGGGGCTACAATGAGCAGTTCTTC	CASSPSSGGYNEQFF
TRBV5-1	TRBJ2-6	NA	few	TGCGCCAGCAGCTGGATGGAGGTGCGCTCTGGGGCCAACGTCCTGACTTTC	CASSWMEVRSGANVLTF
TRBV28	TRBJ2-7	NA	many	TGTGCCAGCTCCTCGGGGGTGGTAGAGGACGAGCAGTACTTC	CASSSGVVEDEQYF
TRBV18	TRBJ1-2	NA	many	TGTGCCAGCTCACCACTCCAGGGAGGGGCCTATGGCTACACCTTC	CASSPLQGGAYGYTF
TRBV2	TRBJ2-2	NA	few	TGTGCCAGCAGTGGCGGAGGTACGGGATGGACCGGGGAGCTGTTTTTT	CASSGGGTGWTGELFF